This T cell receptor (beta chain) comes out of a study of radiotherapy plus CTLA-4 blockade in lung cancer. After removal of 3 bases from V and 5 bases from J, the junction contained 5 bases not matched to a gene. The CDR3 has 14 amino acids. Germline values: CDR1 SGHDT, CDR2 YYEEEE. A word on this clone: Its specificity is not known.

CTLA-4 blockade with ipilimumab, together with focal radiation, was given to patients with chemo-refractory metastatic non-small-cell lung cancer. Notes on the study in general: Tumor-derived TCR clones expanded in blood after radiotherapy plus ipilimumab.

Assay used: immunoSEQ multiplex PCR; TCRdb lists only in-frame clones, some missing. The sample shows 75,000 to 100,000 clones, 88% of them seen only once. The TCR originated in a human donor with non-small cell lung cancer that progressed on radiotherapy plus ipilimumab. The sample consisted of peripheral blood, taken from a patient treated with radiotherapy plus ipilimumab. This sequence joins TRBV5-6 and TRBJ2-7; 10 nucleotides align to TRBD2. CDR3 in DNA: TGTGCCAGCAGCTCCAGCGGGAGGGCCGACGAGCAGTACTTC. It codes for CASSSSGRADEQYF.